This TCR beta chain appears in the sequencing data of a study of memory CD4+ T cells and cytomegalovirus serostatus. Trimming pared 3 bases from V and 3 bases from J, leaving 12 bases between. The CDR3 length is 14 residues. Germline loops: CDR1 SGHRS, CDR2 YFSETQ. Study-level findings and limits: Each of around 69 CMV-associated TCRbeta sequences occurred in one to five individuals.

A note on this clone: The antigen remains undetermined.

Single viable CD3+CD4+CD8-CD45RO+ cells were sorted as the memory CD4+ T cells. Serostatus was set by detecting CMV pp150, pp28, p38, p52 IgG. Positive selection with CD4 microbeads enriched total CD4+ T cells. TCRdb's table, derived via immunoSEQ multiplex PCR, lists solely in-frame clones and lacks some. This sample has approximately 61,000 clones, with around three quarters found just once. Material: memory CD4+ T cells from blood. The TCR originated in an adult in good health and CMV-seronegative. Some clones in this sample may be carry-over from other donors' samples. This chain links TRBV5-1 with TRBJ2-5; TRBD1 or TRBD2 may be the D gene (6 bases each). The CDR3 sequence is CASSSGRGEETQYF. The CDR3, as DNA: TGCGCCAGCAGCTCGGGAAGGGGGGAAGAGACCCAGTACTTC. Together with reference TRBV5-1 and TRBJ2-5, the CDR3 gives the full variable domain: KAGVTQTPRYLIKTRGQQVTLSCSPISGHRSVSWYQQTPGQGLQFLFEYFSETQRNKGNFPGRFSGRQFSNSRSEMNVSTLELGDSALYLCASSSGRGEETQYFGPGTRLLVL.